The 6 T cell receptor beta chains in this list originate from one sample, sequenced in a study of vaccination effects on CD4 cells after COVID-19. Their specific antigens are unknown. After expansion with viral peptide pools in the ViraFEST assay, antigen-specific CD4+ T cells were sequenced. Upon completion of roughly ten days in culture, CD4+ T cells were isolated. The vaccine given was either BNT162b2 or mRNA-1273, in two doses. TCRdb's table, derived via immunoSEQ multiplex PCR, lists solely in-frame clones and lacks some. In the table there are 64,000 or so clones, around 78% of which are singletons. The specimen comprised CD4+ T cells from PBMCs cultured with HCoV-OC43 spike peptides, sampled after COVID-19 vaccination. Specified subset: HCoV-OC43 spike overlapping peptide pool stimulation. These receptors all stem from a human donor who received a COVID-19 vaccine.

The V and J genes are TRBV24-1 and TRBJ2-2; possibly TRBD1 for D (6 bases). The CDR3 runs to 16 residues. Germline CDR1 and CDR2: KGHDR and SFDVKD. V lost 4 bases, J lost 0 bases, and 11 bases lay in between. The CDR3 here is CATSDAGTPNTGELFF. The CDR3 nucleotides are TGTGCCACCAGTGACGCCGGGACACCGAACACCGGGGAGCTGTTTTTT.

The rearrangement uses TRBV19 and TRBJ2-3, with D maybe TRBD1 (6 bases). Germline V lookup: CDR1 LNHDA, CDR2 SQIVND (reference sequence). The CDR3 is made up of 14 amino acids. V was shortened by 3 bases and J by 3 bases, with 10 bases between the two germline ends. CDR3 residues: CASSMGRGTDTQYF. The CDR3 region has the DNA TGTGCCAGTAGTATGGGCAGGGGTACAGATACGCAGTATTTT.

The chain couples TRBV9 to TRBJ1-4, with 8 bases identical to TRBD1. V was pared by 4 bases and J by 7 bases, with 9 bases of the junction left unmatched. Germline V gives CDR1 SGDLS, CDR2 YYNGEE. This CDR3 is 15 amino acids long. The CDR3 DNA sequence: TGTGCCAGCAGCTCAAAGGACAGGGTGGGTGAAAAACTGTTTTTT. It yields the protein CASSSKDRVGEKLFF. The whole variable domain, remainder taken from reference TRBV9 and TRBJ1-4, is DSGVTQTPKHLITATGQRVTLRCSPRSGDLSVYWYQQSLDQGLQFLIQYYNGEERAKGNILERFSAQQFPDLHSELNLSSLELGDSALYFCASSSKDRVGEKLFFGSGTQLSVL.

The gene calls are TRBV19 and TRBJ1-2; unclear D gene. The V and J ends lost 2 bases and 2 bases respectively, with 9 bases between them. This CDR3 has 14 amino acids. Germline V gene lookup returns CDR1 LNHDA and CDR2 SQIVND (reference sequence). The DNA of the CDR3 is TGTGCCAGTAGTATAATCAGCCCAAACTATGGCTACACCTTC. Its translation is CASSIISPNYGYTF.

This clone was seen only once. The chain has TRBV7-9 and TRBJ2-5; perhaps TRBD1 as D (5 bases). V lost 1 base to trimming and J lost 9 bases, with 9 bases between them. Germline V lookup: CDR1 SEHNR, CDR2 FQNEAQ (reference sequence). The CDR3 has 12 residues. In nucleotides, the CDR3 is TGTGCCAGCAGCTTAGATTTCAGGGCCCAGTACTTC. Encoded protein: CASSLDFRAQYF. Together with reference TRBV7-9 and TRBJ2-5, the CDR3 gives the full variable domain: DTGVSQNPRHKITKRGQNVTFRCDPISEHNRLYWYRQTLGQGPEFLTYFQNEAQLEKSRLLSDRFSAERPKGSFSTLEIQRTEQGDSAMYLCASSLDFRAQYFGPGTRLLVL.

The chain has TRBV5-1 and TRBJ2-5; tentatively, D is TRBD2 (6 bases). CDR1 is SGHRS and CDR2 is YFSETQ in the germline V gene. The CDR3 length is 15 residues. Trimming took off 5 bases at V and 4 bases at J, with 18 bases between the two ends. The CDR3 reads CASRARTAGGETQYF. In nucleotides, the CDR3 is TGCGCCAGCAGAGCTCGGACGGCCGGGGGAGAGACCCAGTACTTC.